The 27 T cell receptor beta chains in this list originate from one sample, sequenced in a study of blood T cell repertoires in COVID-19. Using immunoSEQ multiplex PCR, the repertoire was profiled, and TCRdb retains in-frame clones only, with some absent. The table has around 100,000 clones, 87% seen once. The sequenced material came from peripheral blood. The receptors were sampled from a human donor in a cohort sampled during active COVID-19.

The chain combines TRBV12-5 with TRBJ2-2, with unresolved D. This CDR3 is 12 amino acids long. Trimming removed 0 bases from V and 13 bases from J, with 9 bases in between. Germline V CDR1 and CDR2: LGHNT, FRNRAP. The CDR3 reads CASGLVPQALFF. The CDR3 DNA follows: TGTGCTAGTGGTTTGGTACCCCAAGCGCTGTTTTTT. The full variable domain, its missing parts supplied by reference TRBV12-5 and TRBJ2-2, is DARVTQTPRHKVTEMGQEVTMRCQPILGHNTVFWYRQTMMQGLELLAYFRNRAPLDDSGMPKDRFSAEMPDATLATLKIQPSEPRDSAVYFCASGLVPQALFFGEGSRLTVL.

The chain uses TRBV5-1 and TRBJ2-1; 7 bases match TRBD2. Germline V gives CDR1 SGHRS, CDR2 YFSETQ. Trimming removed 6 bases from V and 0 bases from J; junction bases left unmatched: 9. The CDR3 contains 16 residues. The CDR3 nucleotides are TGCGCCAGCACCCGAGACCCGGGGGGCTCCTACAATGAGCAGTTCTTC. Protein: CASTRDPGGSYNEQFF.

The V gene is TRBV7-3, the J gene TRBJ2-7; D not resolved. This CDR3 is 13 amino acids long. V dropped 5 bases and J dropped 7 bases, with 15 bases sitting between them. The V gene's germline CDR1 is SGHTA and CDR2 FQGTGA. The CDR3 region is CASSVAPRLEQYF. The DNA of the CDR3 is TGTGCCAGCAGCGTAGCTCCCCGGCTAGAGCAGTACTTC.

This rearrangement joins TRBV7-9 to TRBJ2-3, with a tentative D call TRBD2 (7 bases). Trimming pared 5 bases from V and 3 bases from J, leaving 21 bases between. The V gene's germline CDR1 is SEHNR and CDR2 FQNEAQ (reference sequence). The CDR3 length is 17 residues. CDR3 sequence (DNA): TGTGCCAGCAGCCCATTTATAGGGGGGGCCGTTACAGATACGCAGTATTTT. Residues: CASSPFIGGAVTDTQYF.

This clone came up once. This chain links TRBV5-1 with TRBJ2-2; 7 bases match TRBD1. CDR3 length: 15 amino acids. Germline trimming cut 0 bases from V and 3 bases from J; bases unmatched to any gene: 2. Germline-derived CDR1 and CDR2 are SGHRS and YFSETQ. DNA for the CDR3: TGCGCCAGCAGCTTGGGGGACAGATACACCGGGGAGCTGTTTTTT. Its protein is CASSLGDRYTGELFF.

The chain employs TRBV21-1 and TRBJ1-1; the DNA was not compared with TRBD1, the D call given in the table. TRBV21-1 is marked as a pseudogene. This CDR3 is 12 amino acids long. The CDR3 nucleotides read TGTGCCAGCGACAGGGCCAAAACCGGGGCTTTCTTT. Residues: CASDRAKTGAFF.

This clone is a singleton in its sample. V usage is TRBV27 and J usage is TRBJ2-1; the match to TRBD2 covers 12 bases. This CDR3 is 15 amino acids long. Trimming took 2 bases from V and 8 from J; bases not matched to a gene: 4. Germline loops: CDR1 MNHEY, CDR2 SMNVEV (reference sequence). The DNA for the CDR3 is TGTGCCAGCAGTTTAGTCCTAGCGGGGGGGGATGAGCAGTTCTTC. Translating it yields CASSLVLAGGDEQFF.

This chain joins TRBV9 and TRBJ1-6; the D gene is possibly TRBD1 (5 bases). The V end was cut by 4 bases, the J end by 8 bases, with 19 bases between. The CDR3 extends over 16 amino acids. Germline CDR1 SGDLS, CDR2 YYNGEE. Here the CDR3 DNA reads TGTGCCAGCAGCCCCTTTGACAGAACCTTATATTCACCCCTCCACTTT. This encodes CASSPFDRTLYSPLHF. The full variable domain, completed using reference TRBV9 and TRBJ1-6, is DSGVTQTPKHLITATGQRVTLRCSPRSGDLSVYWYQQSLDQGLQFLIQYYNGEERAKGNILERFSAQQFPDLHSELNLSSLELGDSALYFCASSPFDRTLYSPLHFGNGTRLTVT.

This clone was seen just once. In DNA, the CDR3 is TGTGCCACCGGCCCCGGAGAGGCCTTCACAGATACGCAGTATTTT. Its translation: CATGPGEAFTDTQYF. The chain is built from TRBV15 and TRBJ2-3; D is unclear. V lost 8 bases to trimming and J lost 2 bases, with 17 bases between them. The CDR3 length is 15 residues. From germline, CDR1 is LNHNV and CDR2 YYDKDF (reference sequence).

This chain joins TRBV19 and TRBJ1-2; TRBD1 matches at 7 bases. V lost 8 bases to trimming and J lost 7 bases; unmatched junction nucleotides: 10. The CDR3 runs 13 residues. Germline V gives CDR1 LNHDA, CDR2 SQIVND (reference sequence). This CDR3 reads CASASRTGFGYTF. DNA for the CDR3: TGTGCCAGTGCATCGCGGACAGGATTTGGCTACACCTTC.

This chain uses TRBV7-8 with TRBJ2-1; 13 nucleotides match TRBD2. With V trimmed by 4 bases and J by 8 bases, 17 bases remained unmatched. The CDR3 length is 19 residues. Germline V gene sequence: CDR1 SGHVS, CDR2 FQNEAQ. The CDR3 reads CASSSLPQGLAGVKDEQFF. As DNA, the CDR3 is TGTGCCAGCAGCTCCCTCCCCCAAGGACTAGCGGGGGTAAAAGATGAGCAGTTCTTC.

The chain has TRBV28 and TRBJ1-2; TRBD1 aligns across 7 bases. Germline V gene data show CDR1 as MDHEN and CDR2 as SYDVKM. This CDR3 spans 13 amino acids. V was clipped by 8 bases and J by 1 base; unmatched bases: 4. CDR3 nucleotide sequence: TGTGCCAGCCTACAGGGGTATAACTATGGCTACACCTTC. Protein: CASLQGYNYGYTF.

J is TRBJ2-3 and V is TRBV9; 9 bases line up with TRBD2. V lost 7 bases to trimming and J lost 4 bases; unmatched junction nucleotides: 10. Germline V lookup: CDR1 SGDLS, CDR2 YYNGEE. The CDR3 loop spans 15 amino acids. The CDR3 nucleotides read TGTGCCAGCTCCCCCGGGACTAGCCTCCCAGATACGCAGTATTTT. This gives the protein CASSPGTSLPDTQYF.

In this sample, this clone turned up once. This chain connects TRBV28 to TRBJ1-4, with D perhaps TRBD1 (5 bases). CDR3 length: 14 residues. CDR1 is MDHEN, CDR2 SYDVKM, per germline. The ends were cut back, 2 bases at V and 10 bases at J, with 14 bases in the middle. CDR3 region: CASSLGASMRKLFF. DNA for the CDR3: TGTGCCAGCAGTTTAGGGGCATCGATGCGAAAACTGTTTTTT.

This clone was counted between two and nine times. The chain links TRBV6-5 to TRBJ1-6; D is uncertain. V was trimmed by 6 bases and J by 7 bases, leaving 16 bases between them. Germline CDR1 is MNHEY and CDR2 is SVGAGI. This CDR3 comprises 15 residues. CDR3 sequence (DNA): TGTGCCAGCAGCTCAAATCAGGCGGGGAATTCACCCCTCCACTTT. Its translation is CASSSNQAGNSPLHF.

The J gene is TRBJ2-6, the V gene TRBV15; TRBD1 agrees at 7 bases. V shed 3 bases, J shed 2 bases, and the junction held 7 bases outside the gene matches. The length of the CDR3 is 17 residues. Per germline, CDR1 LNHNV and CDR2 YYDKDF (reference sequence). The CDR3 loop reads CATSRGKGATGANVLTF. CDR3 sequence (DNA): TGTGCCACCAGCAGGGGGAAGGGGGCGACTGGGGCCAACGTCCTGACTTTC. Using reference TRBV15 and TRBJ2-6 for the parts outside the CDR3, the full variable domain is DAMVIQNPRYQVTQFGKPVTLSCSQTLNHNVMYWYQQKSSQAPKLLFHYYDKDFNNEADTPDNFQSRRPNTSFCFLDIRSPGLGDTAMYLCATSRGKGATGANVLTFGAGSRLTVL.

This clone was detected only once. The rearrangement joins TRBV12-3 or TRBV12-4 to TRBJ2-7, with 11 bases matching TRBD1. Trimming removed 5 bases from V and 6 bases from J; junction bases left unmatched: 3. The CDR3 spans 13 residues. CDR3 amino acids: CASSLDRGREQYF. In DNA, the CDR3 is TGTGCCAGCAGTCTGGACAGGGGGCGCGAGCAGTACTTC.

The V call is TRBV6-1, the J call TRBJ1-5, with 8 bases identical to TRBD1. The V gene's germline CDR1 is MNHNS and CDR2 SASEGT. V shed 3 bases, J shed 0 bases, and the junction held 4 bases outside the gene matches. The CDR3 covers 16 residues. CDR3 loop: CASSDRGPFSNQPQHF. The DNA of the CDR3 is TGTGCCAGCAGTGACAGGGGGCCCTTTAGCAATCAGCCCCAGCATTTT.

In this sample, this clone turned up a few times. The chain links TRBV3-1 (or the pseudogene TRBV3-2) to TRBJ1-2; no reliable D call. Per germline, CDR1 LGHDT and CDR2 YNNKEL (reference sequence). The CDR3 contains 14 residues. V was pared by 0 bases and J by 8 bases, with 13 bases between. The CDR3 spells CASSQENGREGYTF. The CDR3 bases are TGTGCCAGCAGCCAAGAAAATGGGCGAGAAGGCTACACCTTC.

The chain has TRBV6-5 and TRBJ1-3; 7 bases agree with TRBD1. There are 14 residues in the CDR3. With 5 bases clipped from V and 4 bases from J, the junction kept 5 bases outside the gene matches. Germline CDR1 is MNHEY and CDR2 is SVGAGI. This CDR3 is CASSRQGAGNTIYF. CDR3 in DNA: TGTGCCAGCAGTAGACAGGGCGCGGGAAACACCATATATTTT.

CDR3: CASSPGGDDQPQHF. The CDR3 DNA reads TGTGCCAGCTCACCAGGCGGGGATGATCAGCCCCAGCATTTT. The V call is TRBV18, the J call TRBJ1-5; no firm D call. V lost 2 bases, J lost 5 bases, and 10 bases lay in between. This CDR3 spans 14 amino acids. CDR1 KGHSH and CDR2 LQKENI come from the germline V gene.

V is TRBV19 and J is TRBJ2-1; D is perhaps TRBD2 (6 bases). This CDR3 is built from 14 residues. Germline CDR1 reads LNHDA; CDR2 reads SQIVND (reference sequence). Trimming removed 1 base from V and 8 bases from J, with 12 bases in between. As DNA, the CDR3 is TGTGCCAGTAGTATAGGGGGGGTCGTGGATGAGCAGTTCTTC. Protein product: CASSIGGVVDEQFF.

The chain recombines TRBV9 with TRBJ1-2; TRBD1 agrees at 7 bases. The trim removed 3 bases at V and 6 bases at J, leaving 14 bases unmatched. CDR1 SGDLS and CDR2 YYNGEE come from the germline V gene. The CDR3 has 16 amino acids. CDR3 DNA: TGTGCCAGCAGCGCCCTCCGTCTAGAGGGGGCTGATGGCTACACCTTC. Its protein product is CASSALRLEGADGYTF. The variable domain in full, completed from reference TRBV9 and TRBJ1-2, reads DSGVTQTPKHLITATGQRVTLRCSPRSGDLSVYWYQQSLDQGLQFLIQYYNGEERAKGNILERFSAQQFPDLHSELNLSSLELGDSALYFCASSALRLEGADGYTFGSGTRLTVV.

The chain's CDR3 is CASSHPSEQYF. The CDR3 DNA reads as TGTGCCAGCAGCCATCCGAGCGAGCAGTACTTC. This sequence joins TRBV5-8 and TRBJ2-7; D remains unclear. CDR1 is SGHTS and CDR2 is YDEGEE in the germline V gene. The CDR3 totals 11 residues. The V and J ends lost 4 bases and 6 bases respectively, with 8 bases between them.

About this clone: The junction and the germline gene differ at one end; a read error may be behind it. The chain uses TRBV14 and TRBJ2-7; possible D gene TRBD2, 5 bases. In germline, CDR1 is SGHDN, CDR2 FVKESK. The CDR3 consists of 15 residues. This CDR3 reads CASSQDKRASFEQYF. The CDR3 region has the DNA TGTGCCAGCAGCCAAGATAAGAGGGCTTCCTTCGAGCAGTACTTC.

This clone was recorded at least ten times. The gene calls are TRBV7-9 and TRBJ1-3, with 8 nucleotides matching TRBD1. Trimming took 5 bases from V and 4 from J; bases not matched to a gene: 13. The CDR3 extends over 17 amino acids. Germline loops: CDR1 SEHNR, CDR2 FQNEAQ (reference sequence). The CDR3 spells CASSKLQGQGLGNTIYF. The CDR3, as DNA: TGTGCCAGCAGCAAATTACAAGGACAGGGACTGGGAAACACCATATATTTT. The entire variable domain, with the rest obtained from reference TRBV7-9 and TRBJ1-3, is as follows: DTGVSQNPRHKITKRGQNVTFRCDPISEHNRLYWYRQTLGQGPEFLTYFQNEAQLEKSRLLSDRFSAERPKGSFSTLEIQRTEQGDSAMYLCASSKLQGQGLGNTIYFGEGSWLTVV.

The rearrangement joins TRBV27 to TRBJ1-6; no definite D call. V gave up 2 bases and J gave up 6 bases, with 8 bases separating them. Germline V gene sequence: CDR1 MNHEY, CDR2 SMNVEV (reference sequence). The length of the CDR3 is 14 residues. The chain's CDR3 is CASSLAVANSPLHF. CDR3 nucleotide sequence: TGTGCCAGCAGTTTAGCAGTAGCTAATTCACCCCTCCACTTT.